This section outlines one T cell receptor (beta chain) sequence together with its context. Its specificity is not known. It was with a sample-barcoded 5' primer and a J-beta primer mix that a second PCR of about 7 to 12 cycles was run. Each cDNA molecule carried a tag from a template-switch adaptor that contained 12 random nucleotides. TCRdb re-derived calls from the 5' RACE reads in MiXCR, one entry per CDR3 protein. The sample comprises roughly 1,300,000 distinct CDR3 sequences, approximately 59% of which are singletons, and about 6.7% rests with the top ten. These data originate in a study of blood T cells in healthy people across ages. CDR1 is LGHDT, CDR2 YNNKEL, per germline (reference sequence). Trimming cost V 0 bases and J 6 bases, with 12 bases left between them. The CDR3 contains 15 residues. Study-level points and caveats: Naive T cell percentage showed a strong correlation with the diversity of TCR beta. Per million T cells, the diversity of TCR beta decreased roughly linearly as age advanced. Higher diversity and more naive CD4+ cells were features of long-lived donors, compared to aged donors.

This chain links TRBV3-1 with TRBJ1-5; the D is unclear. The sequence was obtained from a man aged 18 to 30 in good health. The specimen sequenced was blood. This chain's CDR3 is CASSQDLQLGQPQHF. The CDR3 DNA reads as TGTGCCAGCAGCCAAGATCTGCAGTTGGGTCAGCCCCAGCATTTT.